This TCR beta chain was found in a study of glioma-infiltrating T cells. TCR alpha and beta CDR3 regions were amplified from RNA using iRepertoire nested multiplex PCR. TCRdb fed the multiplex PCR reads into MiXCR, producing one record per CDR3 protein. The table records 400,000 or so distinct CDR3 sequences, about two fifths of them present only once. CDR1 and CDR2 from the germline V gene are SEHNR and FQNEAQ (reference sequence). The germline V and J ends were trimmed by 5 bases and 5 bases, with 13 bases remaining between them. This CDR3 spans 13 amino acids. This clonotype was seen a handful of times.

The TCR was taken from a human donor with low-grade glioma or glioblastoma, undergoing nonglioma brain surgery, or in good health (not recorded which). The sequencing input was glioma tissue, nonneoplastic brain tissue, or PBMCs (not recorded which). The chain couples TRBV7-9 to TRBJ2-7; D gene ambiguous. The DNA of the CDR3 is TGTGCCAGCAGCCGCCCCCGGGCTAACGAGCAGTACTTC. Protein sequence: CASSRPRANEQYF.